This TCR beta chain was obtained from a study of T cell responses to AZD1222 COVID-19 vaccine. Produced via immunoSEQ multiplex PCR; TCRdb's table is partial and in-frame only. The sample has 150,000 to 200,000 clones; 85% to 95% are singletons. This CDR3 spans 13 amino acids. V gave up 5 bases and J gave up 3 bases, with 12 bases separating them. Looked up from germline, CDR1 is SGHNT and CDR2 is YYREEE (reference sequence). The source material was peripheral blood, sampled on day 0 of AZD1222 vaccination. The receptor's source is an adult in good health. The chain joins TRBV5-4 to TRBJ2-7, with D perhaps TRBD1 (6 bases). The CDR3: CASSTDRNYEQYF. Here the CDR3 DNA reads TGTGCCAGCAGTACCGACAGGAACTACGAGCAGTACTTC.